The 22 T cell receptor beta chains reported below all come from one sample, sequenced in a study of human T cells and chemical hapten exposure. MiXCR, run by TCRdb on the RACE reads, gives a single entry per CDR3 protein. The profile shows around 130,000 distinct CDR3 sequences, over 9.5% of them singletons. Documented time point: patch test 2, 6 weeks after DPC sensitization. Treatment in this sample: therapeutic diphenylcyclopropenone sensitization with weekly scalp DPC. The sequencing used whole blood, collected in connection with sensitization to the hapten diphenylcyclopropenone (DPC). The receptors stem from a woman aged 45-65 years with alopecia areata. Some clones in this sample may be carry-over from other donors' samples.

This chain connects TRBV20-1 to TRBJ2-7; no clear D. Germline CDR1 is DFQATT and CDR2 is SNEGSKA (reference sequence). Deletions cut 0 bases from V and 3 bases from J, with 12 bases between. CDR3 length equals 14 residues. Written as DNA, the CDR3 is TGCAGTGCTAGAGATCGGGTATGGGGCTACGAGCAGTACTTC. Encoded protein: CSARDRVWGYEQYF.

The chain has TRBV9 and TRBJ2-5; D is ambiguous. The V gene's germline CDR1 is SGDLS and CDR2 YYNGEE. The V gene lost 0 bases and the J gene lost 4 bases, with 7 bases spanning the gap. The length of the CDR3 is 13 residues. CDR3 DNA sequence: TGTGCCAGCAGCGTAGGCAGGTTAGAGACCCAGTACTTC. This translates into CASSVGRLETQYF.

This clonotype has a handful of counts. V gene TRBV6-2 or TRBV6-3 combines with J gene TRBJ2-5; tentatively, D is TRBD1 or TRBD2 (5 bases each). Looked up from germline, CDR1 is MNHEY and CDR2 is SVGEGT. V dropped 0 bases and J dropped 2 bases, with 10 bases sitting between them. The CDR3 is 15 residues long. The CDR3 sequence is CASSYSWDRQETQYF. The CDR3 DNA reads TGTGCCAGCAGTTACTCCTGGGACCGACAAGAGACCCAGTACTTC.

The chain couples TRBV14 to TRBJ2-1; 12 nucleotides line up with TRBD2. Trimming cost V 4 bases and J 6 bases; bases outside gene matches: 7. The germline V gene has CDR1 SGHDN and CDR2 FVKESK. This CDR3 is 16 amino acids long. The DNA for the CDR3 is TGTGCCAGCAGCCGCCTAGCGGGAGGGCCAGGCAATGAGCAGTTCTTC. This gives the protein CASSRLAGGPGNEQFF.

The rearrangement uses TRBV5-1 and TRBJ2-3; the D gene is possibly TRBD2 (5 bases). Germline V gene data show CDR1 as SGHRS and CDR2 as YFSETQ. The CDR3 is 15 amino acids. Trimming took 4 bases from V and 0 from J, leaving 12 bases between them. The CDR3 region has the DNA TGCGCCAGCAGCCGGGGAAGGGCCAGCACAGATACGCAGTATTTT. It yields the protein CASSRGRASTDTQYF.

The chain recombines TRBV5-5 with TRBJ2-1; D is uncertain. V lost 1 base to trimming and J lost 0 bases, with 8 bases between them. CDR3 length equals 15 residues. Germline-derived CDR1 and CDR2 are SGHKS and YYEKEE (reference sequence). CDR3 in amino acids: CASSLFAASYNEQFF. CDR3 nucleotides: TGTGCCAGCAGCTTGTTTGCCGCCTCCTACAATGAGCAGTTCTTC. Supplemented by reference TRBV5-5 and TRBJ2-1, the full variable domain reads DAGVTQSPTHLIKTRGQQVTLRCSPISGHKSVSWYQQVLGQGPQFIFQYYEKEERGRGNFPDRFSARQFPNYSSELNVNALLLGDSALYLCASSLFAASYNEQFFGPGTRLTVL.

This clonotype was detected only a few times. The chain joins TRBV29-1 to TRBJ2-1; 9 bases map to TRBD2. V trimming: 6 bases; J trimming: 0 bases; junction bases outside the gene matches: 12. This CDR3 has 17 amino acids. Germline CDR1 SQVTM, CDR2 ANQGSEA. The CDR3 sequence: CSVRLAVGRTSYNEQFF. The CDR3 nucleotides are TGCAGCGTCAGACTAGCGGTCGGACGAACCTCCTACAATGAGCAGTTCTTC.

This clonotype was detected a few times. The rearrangement uses TRBV4-2 and TRBJ2-1, with TRBD2 identical over 8 bases. This CDR3 is built from 18 residues. Germline-derived CDR1 and CDR2 are LGHNA and YNFKEQ. V trimming: 0 bases; J trimming: 4 bases; junction bases outside the gene matches: 11. The CDR3 DNA follows: TGTGCCAGCAGCCAAGATCTTCGACTAAGCGGGGGTTACAATGAGCAGTTCTTC. Amino acids: CASSQDLRLSGGYNEQFF.

This clonotype has a count of ten or more. The rearrangement joins TRBV29-1 to TRBJ1-2; D might be TRBD1 (5 bases). Germline V gives CDR1 SQVTM, CDR2 ANQGSEA. The V and J ends lost 2 bases and 3 bases respectively, with 13 bases between them. This CDR3 spans 14 amino acids. DNA for the CDR3: TGCAGCGTTGAATCGGGGCGCCTTTACTATGGCTACACCTTC. Protein: CSVESGRLYYGYTF.

The sample holds a few counts of this clonotype. CDR3 residues: CASSQGIGGDNEQFF. The CDR3 DNA reads as TGCGCCAGCAGCCAGGGGATTGGAGGGGACAATGAGCAGTTCTTC. This rearrangement joins TRBV4-3 to TRBJ2-1, with a tentative D call TRBD2 (6 bases). In germline, CDR1 is LGHNA, CDR2 YSLEER. V was cut by 3 bases and J by 5 bases, with 14 bases left in between. This CDR3 region has 15 residues.

This clonotype was recorded a few times. V and J are TRBV15 and TRBJ2-7; TRBD1 aligns across 7 bases. Trimming at V came to 5 bases and at J to 1 base, leaving 5 bases not matched to a gene. Germline loops: CDR1 LNHNV, CDR2 YYDKDF (reference sequence). CDR3 length equals 14 residues. In DNA form, the CDR3 reads TGTGCCACCAGCCGGGACAGACCATCCTACGAGCAGTACTTC. Translating gives CATSRDRPSYEQYF.

The chain joins TRBV7-6 to TRBJ2-1, with D uncertain. Trimming left V 2 bases short and J 9 bases short, with 14 bases between. CDR1 is SGHVS, CDR2 FNYEAQ, per germline. CDR3 size: 14 residues. The CDR3 nucleotides read TGTGCCAGCAGCTTAAGGCAGCCAGCTCCTGAGCAGTTCTTC. As protein: CASSLRQPAPEQFF.

This clonotype was seen repeatedly, ten times or more. V is TRBV5-1 and J is TRBJ2-5, with D possibly matching TRBD1 (5 bases). Germline CDR1 and CDR2: SGHRS and YFSETQ. The CDR3 spans 16 residues. Trimming pared 0 bases from V and 1 base from J, leaving 13 bases between. The CDR3 DNA follows: TGCGCCAGCAGCTTGGCCCTGGCAGGGCCCCAAGAGACCCAGTACTTC. Its translation: CASSLALAGPQETQYF.

The genes are TRBV10-3 and TRBJ1-1, with TRBD1 identical over 8 bases. The CDR3 loop spans 15 amino acids. V dropped 10 bases and J dropped 2; count of bases not matched to a gene: 12. The germline V gene encodes CDR1 ENHRY and CDR2 SYGVKD. The CDR3: CASSDRAALNTEAFF. The CDR3 DNA reads TGTGCCAGCTCGGACAGGGCGGCCCTCAACACTGAAGCTTTCTTT.

As for this clonotype: One end of the junction varies from germline; a read error may be responsible. The V call is TRBV10-2, the J call TRBJ1-1, with 8 nucleotides matching TRBD1. CDR3 size: 14 residues. The V gene's germline CDR1 is WSHSY and CDR2 SAAADI. The CDR3 DNA follows: TGCGCCAGCAAGAGGACAGGGATTGACACTGAAGCTCTCTTT. It specifies CASKRTGIDTEALF.

This chain uses TRBV29-1 with TRBJ1-1, with D possibly matching TRBD1 (6 bases). The CDR3 runs to 11 residues. Germline V gene data show CDR1 as SQVTM and CDR2 as ANQGSEA. V lost 7 bases to trimming and J lost 3 bases, with 9 bases between them. The CDR3 region has the DNA TGCAGCGCAAGGGGGGACACTGAAGCTTTCTTT. Protein product: CSARGDTEAFF.

This clonotype has only a few counts. This rearrangement joins TRBV7-8 to TRBJ2-1; 7 bases fit TRBD1. The CDR3 runs to 16 residues. Germline CDR1 SGHVS, CDR2 FQNEAQ. J lost 1 base, V lost 4 bases, and 7 bases had no gene match. The DNA of the CDR3 is TGTGCCAGCAGCTACACGACAGGGTTATCCTACAATGAGCAGTTCTTC. This encodes CASSYTTGLSYNEQFF.

In this sample, this clonotype turned up many times. The chain recombines TRBV12-3 or TRBV12-4 with TRBJ2-5, with 10 bases matching TRBD2. The CDR3 consists of 14 residues. Trimming cost V 5 bases and J 4 bases; bases outside gene matches: 4. CDR3 sequence: CASSPSGSGETQYF. CDR3 nucleotides: TGTGCCAGCAGTCCTAGCGGGAGCGGAGAGACCCAGTACTTC.

The CDR3 sequence is CASSFIQGGPYEQYF. The DNA of the CDR3 is TGTGCCAGCAGCTTTATCCAGGGAGGGCCCTACGAGCAGTACTTC. This sequence joins TRBV7-9 and TRBJ2-7; 7 positions agree with TRBD2. The CDR3 loop spans 15 amino acids. Trimming took 3 bases from V and 2 from J; bases not matched to a gene: 7. The germline V gene has CDR1 SEHNR and CDR2 FQNEAQ (reference sequence).

This clonotype has only a few counts. The chain has TRBV18 and TRBJ2-2, with a tentative D call TRBD1 (5 bases). Trimming cost V 3 bases and J 5 bases, with 16 bases left between them. The CDR3 spans 16 residues. Germline-derived CDR1 and CDR2 are KGHSH and LQKENI. DNA of the CDR3: TGTGCCAGCTCACCCCGGGCAGGGTCGGTGACCGGGGAGCTGTTTTTT. Translated: CASSPRAGSVTGELFF.

This clonotype has more than one count but fewer than ten. The chain has TRBV6-1 and TRBJ2-2; TRBD2 is a possible D gene (6 bases). V shed 8 bases and J shed 6 bases, with 19 bases lying between them. The CDR3 sequence is 15 residues long. The germline gives CDR1 MNHNS, CDR2 SASEGT. The CDR3 DNA reads as TGTGCCAGCGTCTCCAGACTAGGATGGGCCGGGGAGCTGTTTTTT. The encoded protein is CASVSRLGWAGELFF.

The sample holds many counts of this clonotype. J is TRBJ2-6 and V is TRBV6-5; TRBD2 matches 7 bases. Trimming cost V 3 bases and J 2 bases; bases outside gene matches: 4. The germline V gene has CDR1 MNHEY and CDR2 SVGAGI. The CDR3 is 16 amino acids. CDR3 amino acids: CASSYGGSPGANVLTF. The CDR3 DNA is TGTGCCAGCAGTTATGGCGGGAGCCCTGGGGCCAACGTCCTGACTTTC.